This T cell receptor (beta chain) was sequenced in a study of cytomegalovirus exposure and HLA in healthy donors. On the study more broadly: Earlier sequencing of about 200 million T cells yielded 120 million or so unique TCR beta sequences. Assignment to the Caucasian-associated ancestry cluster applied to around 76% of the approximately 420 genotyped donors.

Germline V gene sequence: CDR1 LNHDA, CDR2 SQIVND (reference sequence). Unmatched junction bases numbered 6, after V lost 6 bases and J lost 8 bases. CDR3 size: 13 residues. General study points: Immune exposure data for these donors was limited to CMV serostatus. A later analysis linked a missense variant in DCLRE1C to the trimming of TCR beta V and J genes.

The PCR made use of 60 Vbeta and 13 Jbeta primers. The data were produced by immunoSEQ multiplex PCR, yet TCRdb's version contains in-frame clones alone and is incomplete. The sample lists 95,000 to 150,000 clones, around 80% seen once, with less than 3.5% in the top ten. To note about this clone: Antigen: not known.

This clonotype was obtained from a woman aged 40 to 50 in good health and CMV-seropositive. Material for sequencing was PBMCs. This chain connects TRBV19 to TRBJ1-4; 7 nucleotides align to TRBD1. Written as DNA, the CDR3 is TGTGCCAGTAGCACAGGGGTATTCGAAAAACTGTTTTTT. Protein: CASSTGVFEKLFF.